These 17 T cell receptor beta chains came from one sample sequenced in a study of regulatory T cells in long-lasting Graves disease. Library construction for TCR beta used iRepertoire HTBI primers and Arm-PCR of CDR3 regions. TCRdb analysed the multiplex PCR reads with MiXCR anew, one entry per CDR3 protein. The data hold 450,000 to 600,000 distinct CDR3 sequences, with roughly 14% observed a single time. The time point here: newly diagnosed GD, antithyroid drugs for less than 3 months. RNA from PBMCs was the source of the TCR library. The same data also went into a second study, on T cells in Graves' hyperthyroidism and ophthalmopathy.

The starting material was peripheral blood mononuclear cells (PBMCs), obtained at new diagnosis, from a patient treated with antithyroid drugs. The receptors derive from a man aged 30 to 45 with Graves disease.

This clonotype has at least ten counts. The CDR3 reads CASSTVRSGQETQYF. The CDR3 DNA sequence: TGTGCCAGCAGTACCGTCAGGTCAGGCCAAGAGACCCAGTACTTC. This chain connects TRBV12-3 or TRBV12-4 to TRBJ2-5, with D uncertain. The CDR3 spans 15 residues. Deletions cut 5 bases from V and 1 base from J, with 14 bases between.

This clonotype showed up just a few times. This rearrangement joins TRBV20-1 to TRBJ1-4; 10 bases are shared with TRBD1. The J call is uncertain, as TRBJ1-6 better fits the DNA end. CDR3 length: 14 residues. Germline assignment: CDR1 DFQATT and CDR2 SNEGSKA (reference sequence). In nucleotides, the CDR3 is TGCAGTGCCCCGGACAGGGGGGTCCATTCACCCCTCCACTTT. Its protein is CSAPDRGVHSPLHF.

At least ten counts were recorded for this clonotype. The chain uses TRBV12-3 or TRBV12-4 and TRBJ2-7; D might be TRBD1 or TRBD2, each matching 5 bases. The V end was cut by 5 bases, the J end by 9 bases, with 20 bases between. The CDR3 is 14 residues long. The CDR3, as DNA: TGTGCCAGCAGTCTCTTTTTCGGGACGGACGGGCAGTACTTC. Translation gives CASSLFFGTDGQYF.

This rearrangement joins TRBV5-4 to TRBJ1-1; D uncertain. From germline, CDR1 is SGHNT and CDR2 YYREEE (reference sequence). The ends were cut back, 4 bases at V and 9 bases at J, with 19 bases in the middle. The CDR3 is made up of 14 amino acids. CDR3 in DNA: TGTGCCAGCAGCACAACCTTGGCGTCGGGGAAAGCTTTCTTT. Amino acid sequence: CASSTTLASGKAFF.

This chain connects TRBV24-1 to TRBJ1-2, with D unresolved. V was shortened by 3 bases and J by 7 bases, with 11 bases between the two germline ends. The CDR3 has 13 amino acids. The germline gives CDR1 KGHDR, CDR2 SFDVKD. In nucleotides, the CDR3 is TGTGCCACCAGTGATATGGGCATGGGTGGCTACACCTTC. It encodes CATSDMGMGGYTF.

This clonotype came up a few times. The rearrangement joins TRBV27 to TRBJ1-5; no definite D call. V lost 2 bases and J 5 bases, leaving 10 bases between the germline ends. This CDR3 contains 14 residues. Germline CDR1 reads MNHEY; CDR2 reads SMNVEV (reference sequence). In DNA form, the CDR3 reads TGTGCCAGCAGTTTAGTTAGGGTTGATCAGCCCCAGCATTTT. As protein: CASSLVRVDQPQHF.

The CDR3 is CASSLRSRRESIERYTF. CDR3 in DNA: TGCGCCAGCAGCTTAAGGTCACGGAGGGAATCCATAGAGCGCTACACCTTC. This sequence joins TRBV5-1 and TRBJ1-2; D call uncertain. Trimming left V 2 bases short and J 9 bases short, with 26 bases between. Germline V gene sequence: CDR1 SGHRS, CDR2 YFSETQ. The CDR3 has 17 amino acids.

Notes on this clonotype: A much larger clonotype is one base distant, so this may be a read error. This rearrangement joins TRBV11-2 to TRBJ2-7; 8 nucleotides agree with TRBD2. The junction had 9 bases not matched to a gene; V was cut back by 5 bases and J by 6 bases. Germline loops: CDR1 SGHAT, CDR2 FQNNGV. The CDR3 is 14 amino acids. The CDR3 bases are TGTGCCAGCAGCCAGCGGGAGTATTGGAGCGAGCAGTACTTC. Translated: CASSQREYWSEQYF.

This clonotype was seen many times. The V call is TRBV30, the J call TRBJ2-5; tentatively, D is TRBD2 (6 bases). With 5 bases removed from V and 4 bases from J, the gap between germline ends came to 20 bases. In germline, CDR1 is GTSNPN, CDR2 SVGIG (reference sequence). This CDR3 region has 15 residues. CDR3 amino acids: CAWVRRGALRETQYF. CDR3 sequence (DNA): TGTGCCTGGGTGAGGCGGGGAGCCTTGAGAGAGACCCAGTACTTC.

This clonotype was seen many times. V and J are TRBV5-6 and TRBJ2-2; tentative D call: TRBD2 (5 bases). Trimming cost V 4 bases and J 7 bases, with 14 bases left between them. CDR3 size: 14 residues. Germline V gene lookup returns CDR1 SGHDT and CDR2 YYEEEE. In DNA, the CDR3 is TGTGCCAGCAGCCCCATCGCGGGTAACGGGGAGCTGTTTTTT. Translated: CASSPIAGNGELFF.

This clonotype was observed many times. The chain employs TRBV12-3 or TRBV12-4 and TRBJ2-7; D not resolved. V was clipped by 3 bases and J by 10 bases, with 19 bases between them. This CDR3 is 14 amino acids long. The CDR3 DNA sequence: TGTGCCAGCAGTTTCTACGCCCTCCGACACGGACAGTACTTC. Encoded protein: CASSFYALRHGQYF.

In its sample, this clonotype was seen many times. The chain employs TRBV10-1 and TRBJ2-7, with D hard to call. V was shortened by 4 bases and J by 7 bases, with 11 bases between the two germline ends. Germline CDR1 and CDR2: WNHNN and SYGVQD (reference sequence). This CDR3 region has 12 residues. In DNA form, the CDR3 reads TGCGCCAGCAGTGCGGCTGGGTTGGAGCAGTACTTC. Its translation is CASSAAGLEQYF.

Regarding this clonotype: A much larger clone sits a single nucleotide away, making a read error possible. This chain connects TRBV12-3 or TRBV12-4 to TRBJ2-1, with 13 bases identical to TRBD2. The V segment lost 10 bases and the J segment 3 bases; nucleotides outside the gene matches: 3. This CDR3 has 14 residues. The CDR3 region has the DNA TGTGCCACCCGGACTAGCGGGGGCTACAATGAGCAGTTCTTC. It translates to CATRTSGGYNEQFF.

Many counts were recorded for this clonotype. CDR3 coding DNA: TGCACTCCAGGACCCTCAGATACGCAGTATTTT. Amino acid sequence: CTPGPSDTQYF. The rearrangement links TRBV29-1 to TRBJ2-3; unclear D gene. Germline CDR1 is SQVTM and CDR2 is ANQGSEA. CDR3 length equals 11 residues.

A remark on this clonotype: A clone one base away is much larger, so this may be a read error. CDR3: CASSPRQGVCGYTF. DNA for the CDR3: TGTGCCAGCAGTCCCCGTCAGGGGGTCTGTGGCTACACCTTC. The J gene is TRBJ1-2, the V gene TRBV28, with TRBD1 matching over 7 bases. Germline trimming cut 5 bases from V and 7 bases from J; bases unmatched to any gene: 10. This CDR3 spans 14 amino acids. CDR1 is MDHEN and CDR2 is SYDVKM in the germline V gene.

Concerning this clonotype itself: A much larger clone differs by one base, so this may be a read error. The rearrangement joins TRBV24-1 to TRBJ2-4; possible D gene TRBD1, 6 bases. Germline lookup yields CDR1 KGHDR and CDR2 SFDVKD. V lost 6 bases and J 8 bases, leaving 16 bases between the germline ends. The CDR3 has 14 residues. The CDR3 protein is CATSPTGRGDIQYF. CDR3 nucleotides: TGTGCCACCAGTCCCACAGGGAGAGGGGACATTCAGTACTTC.

This clonotype was counted ten times or more. This chain links TRBV13 with TRBJ2-3, with D possibly TRBD2 on 6 matching bases. Germline CDR1 and CDR2: PRHDT and FYEKMQ (reference sequence). There are 15 residues in the CDR3. With 0 bases removed from V and 3 bases from J, the gap between germline ends came to 10 bases. The CDR3 region has the DNA TGTGCCAGCAGCTTAGGCACCGGAGGGACAGATACGCAGTATTTT. It yields the protein CASSLGTGGTDTQYF.